The clone carrying this T cell receptor (beta chain) was detected ten times or more. Its antigen is not identified. The record originates from a study of regulatory T cells in long-lasting Graves disease. The time point denotes: newly diagnosed GD, antithyroid drugs for less than 3 months. Making the TCR library involved RNA that had been extracted from PBMCs. CDR3 size: 14 residues. Germline assignment: CDR1 SGDLS and CDR2 YYNGEE. Trimming cost V 4 bases and J 8 bases, with 16 bases left between them. CDR3-region Arm-PCR and iRepertoire HTBI primers produced the TCR beta libraries. Using its own MiXCR run on the multiplex PCR reads, TCRdb lists one record per CDR3 protein. The sample lists 300,000 to 400,000 distinct CDR3 sequences; roughly 18% were seen once. Study outcomes and limitations: There were preferences for TRBV28, TRBJ1-2 and TRBJ2-5 in persistent disease. Graves' patients with persistent disease showed TCR diversity lower than patients newly diagnosed.

The chain uses TRBV9 and TRBJ1-3; no clear D gene. The receptor was isolated from a female donor with Graves disease. Sample: peripheral blood mononuclear cells (PBMCs), taken at new diagnosis, from a patient treated with antithyroid drugs. CDR3 DNA: TGTGCCAGCAGCCACCGATCGGGCCTGGACACCATATATTTT. Protein sequence: CASSHRSGLDTIYF.